A selection of T cell receptor beta chains follows, all from one sample in a study of technical replicates of blood from a handful of donors. The repertoire was sequenced with immunoSEQ multiplex PCR; TCRdb's copy has only in-frame clones and lacks some. Of fewer than 90,000 clones in the sample, over 90% were seen once. The sequencing input was T cells isolated from PBMCs. Source of these receptors: a human donor in good health. Both conserved end residues are part of each CDR3. The D gene is left open where the match is weak. Clone size is not always given. Where it is, it says once, few, many or a class for expanded clones.

d_gene	v_gene	j_gene	abundance	CDR3nt	CDR3aa
-	TRBV5-4	TRBJ2-1	-	TGTGCCAGCAGCGGGTGGGAGAATGAGCAGTTCTTC	CASSGWENEQFF
TRBD2	TRBV5-4	TRBJ2-5	-	TGTGCCAGCAGCTCCTCAACGCTAGCGGGGGGGCCAGAGACCCAGTACTTC	CASSSSTLAGGPETQYF
-	TRBV28	TRBJ1-1	few	TGTGCCAGCAGTTTAATGAGGGCAAACACTGAAGCTTTCTTT	CASSLMRANTEAFF
TRBD2	TRBV6-1	TRBJ2-7	-	TGTGCCACCTCGTCGGGGGGGTTCTCCTACGAGCAGTACTTC	CATSSGGFSYEQYF
TRBD1	TRBV27	TRBJ2-7	-	TGTGCCAGCAGTTACCGGGACAGCACCTACGAGCAGTACTTC	CASSYRDSTYEQYF
-	TRBV6-4	TRBJ2-2	-	TGTGCCAGCAGTGACTCGACACTAGCAGGGACCGGGGAGCTGTTTTTT	CASSDSTLAGTGELFF
-	TRBV2	TRBJ1-2	-	TGTGCCAGCAAAGGAATTACTGCTCGGACAGATTTTAACTATGGCTACACCTTC	CASKGITARTDFNYGYTF
-	TRBV5-1	TRBJ2-6	-	TGCGCCAGCAGCGACCCGGGACAACCTATTTCTGGGGCCAACGTCCTGACTTTC	CASSDPGQPISGANVLTF
-	TRBV10-3	TRBJ1-2	once	TGTGCCATCAGTGAGTCGAAGGGACTTAACTATGGCTACACCTTC	CAISESKGLNYGYTF
TRBD1	TRBV15	TRBJ1-1	-	TGTGCCACCAGCAGACGGTCCCGGACAGGGGCGCTAATGAACACTGAAGCTTTCTTT	CATSRRSRTGALMNTEAFF
TRBD2	TRBV28	TRBJ2-1	-	TGTGCCAGCAGGGTAGCGGGAGCTTCAGACGGGGAGCAGTTCTTC	CASRVAGASDGEQFF
TRBD1	TRBV15	TRBJ2-3	-	TGTGCCACCAGCGGGACAGGGTTCATTAAGGGGGCAGATACGCAGTATTTT	CATSGTGFIKGADTQYF
TRBD1	TRBV9	TRBJ2-5	-	TGTGCCAGCAGCGTACGGACAGGGTTTGGGACCCAGTACTTC	CASSVRTGFGTQYF
-	TRBV7-3	TRBJ2-5	-	TGTGCCAGCAGCTTGGGTCAGGCAGGGGTGCGGGAGACCCAGTACTTC	CASSLGQAGVRETQYF
TRBD2	TRBV9	TRBJ2-1	-	TGTGCCAGCAGCGTAGCTCCTAGCGGCGCCTACAATGAGCAGTTCTTC	CASSVAPSGAYNEQFF
-	TRBV7-9	TRBJ2-7	-	TGTGCCAGCAGCTCGACAGGTAGCATCCTACTAAAAACTCAGGTCGAGCAGTACTTC	CASSSTGSILLKTQVEQYF
TRBD2	TRBV28	TRBJ2-3	-	TGTGCCAGCAGTTCCTGGACGGGAGGAGGGTACACAGATACGCAGTATTTT	CASSSWTGGGYTDTQYF
-	TRBV6-5	TRBJ2-7	once	TGTGCCAGCAGGCCCCCGAGCAGCGGGTCCTACGAGCAGTACTTC	CASRPPSSGSYEQYF
-	TRBV30	TRBJ2-5	-	TGTGCCTGGAGTGTGGGAGGCACCGGGACTTTAAGAGGGGAGACCCAGTACTTC	CAWSVGGTGTLRGETQYF
-	TRBV2	TRBJ1-1	-	TGTGCCAGCAGTGAATTAGGGGCTTGGAACACTGAAGCTTTCTTT	CASSELGAWNTEAFF
TRBD1	TRBV7-2	TRBJ1-1	-	TGTGCCAGCAGCTCCATGTGGGACAGAAAAGGCAGGACTGAAGCTTTCTTT	CASSSMWDRKGRTEAFF
-	TRBV5-8	TRBJ1-1	-	TGTGCCAGCAGCCCATGGCGGAGGCAGGCGGGCGCTGAAGCTTTCTTT	CASSPWRRQAGAEAFF
-	TRBV4-1	TRBJ1-1	-	TGCGCCAGCAGCCAAGAGCCCCCCCAGGGGAGATCGAACACTGAAGCTTTCTTT	CASSQEPPQGRSNTEAFF
-	TRBV9	TRBJ1-2	once	TGTGCCAGCAGCCCCAGTGGGGAGTATGGCTACACCTTC	CASSPSGEYGYTF
TRBD1	TRBV5-5	TRBJ2-3	-	TGTGCCAGCAGCAGGGAGAGGACAGGGTCAACAGATACGCAGTATTTT	CASSRERTGSTDTQYF
TRBD1	TRBV5-1	TRBJ1-1	-	TGCGCCAGCAGCCACTCCGGGACAGGGGGCGGCACTGAAGCTTTCTTT	CASSHSGTGGGTEAFF
TRBD2	TRBV28	TRBJ2-3	-	TGTGCCATCCGCCTAGCGGCCTCCGCCACAGATACGCAGTATTTT	CAIRLAASATDTQYF
-	TRBV6-6	TRBJ1-1	-	TGTGCCAGCGGTGCAGGGGAGAACACTGAAGCTTTCTTT	CASGAGENTEAFF
-	TRBV29-1	TRBJ2-6	-	TGCAGCGTTGTAGGGACTGATTCTGGGGCCAACGTCCTGACTTTC	CSVVGTDSGANVLTF
TRBD2	TRBV27	TRBJ2-7	-	TGTGCCAGCAGTTTATCGAGTAGCGGGGGGGCCTACGAGCAGTACTTC	CASSLSSSGGAYEQYF
-	TRBV7-9	TRBJ1-2	-	TGTGCCAGCAGCTTAGCGGGGGGGGCCATCTATGGCTACACCTTC	CASSLAGGAIYGYTF
-	TRBV29-1	TRBJ2-5	-	TGCAGCGTTGAGGACAAAGGTTTTTACCAAGAGACCCAGTACTTC	CSVEDKGFYQETQYF
-	TRBV7-9	TRBJ2-1	-	TGTGCCAGCAGCCTTACCAGTATCAATGAGCAGTTCTTC	CASSLTSINEQFF
TRBD2	TRBV5-1	TRBJ2-3	-	TGCGCCAGCGGGCGGGCGCTAGCGGGGGGCACAGATACGCAGTATTTT	CASGRALAGGTDTQYF
-	TRBV6-1	TRBJ2-1	-	TGTGCCAGCAGTGAAGGTTCAGGGGTCCACAATGAGCAGTTCTTC	CASSEGSGVHNEQFF
-	TRBV7-9	TRBJ1-4	-	TGTGCCAGCAGCCCTGGACAGCGGGAGGGAAAACTGTTTTTT	CASSPGQREGKLFF
-	TRBV7-6	TRBJ1-5	few	TGTGCCAGCAGCTTCGGGTCGTACGGTCAGCCCCAGCATTTT	CASSFGSYGQPQHF
TRBD1	TRBV19	TRBJ2-5	-	TGTGCCAGTAGTACGACAGGGGGGCGGGAGACCCAGTACTTC	CASSTTGGRETQYF
TRBD1	TRBV6-1	TRBJ2-7	-	TGTGCCGCCTCCCCAAACAGGGGCCCCCTAATAGAGCAGTACTTC	CAASPNRGPLIEQYF
-	TRBV15	TRBJ1-1	-	TGTGCCACCAGTTGGTTGCTGATAGGGGAAACCCCGGAGGGCGAAGCTTTCTTT	CATSWLLIGETPEGEAFF
-	TRBV6-1	TRBJ1-5	-	TGTGCCAGCAGTGCGGCAGGGGTCGGACTAGGCAATCAGCCCCAGCATTTT	CASSAAGVGLGNQPQHF
-	TRBV2	TRBJ2-5	once	TGTGCCAGCAGTGACCAGTCAAAAGAGACCCAGTACTTC	CASSDQSKETQYF
-	TRBV5-4	TRBJ1-1	-	TGTGCCAGCAGCCCTGCCGTGGCAGGGATGAACACTGAAGCTTTCTTT	CASSPAVAGMNTEAFF
TRBD2	TRBV5-4	TRBJ2-7	once	TGTGCCAGCAGCCCAAGCGGGAGCTCCTACGAGCAGTACTTC	CASSPSGSSYEQYF
-	TRBV5-1	TRBJ2-2	-	TGCGCCAGCAGTCAAACAGTTACGGACACCGGGGAGCTGTTTTTT	CASSQTVTDTGELFF
-	TRBV7-7	TRBJ2-3	few	TGTGCTAGCAGCCCGGCGGAGGGGGATACGCAGTATTTT	CASSPAEGDTQYF
TRBD1	TRBV5-1	TRBJ2-1	-	TGCGCCAGCAGCTCCGGACAGGGAGGAGCAAATGAGCAGTTCTTC	CASSSGQGGANEQFF
-	TRBV28	TRBJ2-7	-	TGTGCCAGCAGTTCTGGGAGCTACGAGCAGTACTTC	CASSSGSYEQYF
TRBD2	TRBV28	TRBJ2-7	-	TGTGCCAGTTTAACCGGGACTAGCGGGAGGCCAACTTACGAGCAGTACTTC	CASLTGTSGRPTYEQYF
TRBD2	TRBV28	TRBJ2-5	-	TGTGCCAGCACTCTGGGACTAGCGGACCAAGAGACCCAGTACTTC	CASTLGLADQETQYF
TRBD2	TRBV5-1	TRBJ2-5	-	TGCGCCAGCTTCGAAATAGCGGGGGGGAGAGAGACCCAGTACTTC	CASFEIAGGRETQYF
TRBD2	TRBV11-2	TRBJ2-5	-	TGTGCCAGCAGCTCCCGCACGACTAGCGGGCAAGAGACCCAGTACTTC	CASSSRTTSGQETQYF
TRBD1	TRBV5-1	TRBJ2-7	-	TGCGCCAGCGGGGCGGGACAGGGGTTTTACGAGCAGTACTTC	CASGAGQGFYEQYF
-	TRBV29-1	TRBJ1-1	-	TGCAGCGTTGCTTTTTTGGGAACCCGGGGAACTGAAGCTTTCTTT	CSVAFLGTRGTEAFF
-	TRBV29-1	TRBJ1-2	-	TGCAGCGTGACCCGGGACGGGAGGAACTATGGCTACACCTTC	CSVTRDGRNYGYTF